The source of this T cell receptor (beta chain) is a study of PD-1 blockade in classical Hodgkin lymphoma. Study-wide results and caveats: Compared with baseline, CD4+ but not CD8+ TCR diversity had risen significantly by C4D1. Whatever underlies the repertoire differences (possibly disease activity or prior therapy) remains undefined. Complete responders showed a baseline diversity that resembled the diversity of newly diagnosed patients. Lower baseline TCR diversity was reported for newly diagnosed patients than for healthy donors.

About this clone itself: The antigen is not known.

The method was immunoSEQ multiplex PCR; TCRdb's version includes in-frame clones alone and lacks a portion of them. The sample yields around 25,000 clones, around 69% seen once. This CDR3 region has 14 residues. Germline-derived CDR1 and CDR2 are MDHEN and SYDVKM. Trimming cost V 2 bases and J 8 bases, with 15 bases left between them. Each and every patient relapsed after autologous stem cell transplantation, and patients got differing brentuximab vedotin exposure. The TCR comes from a human donor with classical Hodgkin lymphoma. The sample in question was peripheral blood mononuclear cells (PBMCs), obtained before the second cycle of nivolumab. The genes are TRBV28 and TRBJ1-2; D not resolved. CDR3 loop: CASSLRQPGVGYTF. The CDR3 coding sequence is TGTGCCAGCAGTTTAAGGCAACCCGGGGTCGGCTACACCTTC.